This TCR beta chain originates from a study of blood T cell repertoires in COVID-19. Overall study: Both acute and convalescent COVID-19 samples were obtained from the United States, Italy and Spain. Nucleic acid was either cDNA or gDNA, and it came from T cells, B-cell-depleted T cells, or PBMCs.

In the original processing: It was from reference gene primer amplification that nucleated cell counts were estimated. Profiling relied on immunoSEQ multiplex PCR, and the TCRdb table lists in-frame clones only, not all of them. V, J and clone size were drawn from that table, and D and trimming were deduced from the DNA. The repertoire holds under 200,000 clones, 80% to 90% seen once, with approximately 2% in the top ten. CDR3 length equals 16 residues. Trimming took 6 bases from V and 5 from J; bases not matched to a gene: 10. Germline CDR1 is WNHNN and CDR2 is SYGVQD (reference sequence). Input material: peripheral blood. This receptor was obtained from a woman at least 80 years old with acute or convalescent COVID-19. J is TRBJ2-2 and V is TRBV10-1, with 9 bases lining up with TRBD2. Here the CDR3 DNA reads TGCGCCAGCAGCCCCCTAGCGGGGAGGGCTACCGGGGAGCTGTTTTTT. Residues: CASSPLAGRATGELFF.